This TCR beta chain was retrieved from a study of blood T cell repertoires in COVID-19. Authors' data handling: How many nucleated cells were present was estimated from reference gene primer amplification. The data were produced by immunoSEQ multiplex PCR, yet TCRdb's version contains in-frame clones alone and is incomplete. The V and J calls and the clone size are those of that table, but D and trimming were determined from the DNA. The sample records about 240,000 clones, roughly four fifths being singletons. The Seattle patients joined while their infection was active and were tracked longitudinally afterward. CDR1 SEHNR and CDR2 FQNEAQ come from the germline V gene (reference sequence). V lost 9 bases, J lost 2 bases, and 4 bases stayed unmatched. This CDR3 has 14 residues.

The sequencing sample was made of peripheral blood. The TCR sequence derives from a woman aged 80 or older with COVID-19, enrolled during active disease. The genes are TRBV7-9 and TRBJ2-5; 12 nucleotides agree with TRBD1. This chain's CDR3 is CASGDRGQQETQYF. The CDR3 DNA sequence: TGTGCCAGTGGGGACAGGGGGCAGCAAGAGACCCAGTACTTC.